This T cell receptor beta chain was obtained from a study of OX40 agonist ivuxolimab in advanced cancers. Germline V gene lookup returns CDR1 SGHNT and CDR2 YYREEE (reference sequence). The CDR3 runs to 15 residues. Germline trimming cut 4 bases from V and 0 bases from J; bases unmatched to any gene: 4. Broader study findings: Determination of antigen specificity was not performed for the expanded peripheral T cells.

On this clone itself: Its target is unknown.

The protocol was immunoSEQ multiplex PCR, while the TCRdb copy is restricted to in-frame clones and leaves out a portion. This table has 87,000 or so clones, around 87% appearing once. The source of this sequence is an adult with an advanced solid tumor such as melanoma, head and neck, liver or kidney cancer. This sequence joins TRBV5-4 and TRBJ2-7; 10 positions agree with TRBD2. Specimen: CD4+ or CD8+ T cells sorted from blood, collected in a trial of the OX40 agonist ivuxolimab. This CDR3 reads CASSPGTSVSYEQYF. For the CDR3, the DNA is TGTGCCAGCAGCCCCGGGACTAGCGTCTCCTACGAGCAGTACTTC.